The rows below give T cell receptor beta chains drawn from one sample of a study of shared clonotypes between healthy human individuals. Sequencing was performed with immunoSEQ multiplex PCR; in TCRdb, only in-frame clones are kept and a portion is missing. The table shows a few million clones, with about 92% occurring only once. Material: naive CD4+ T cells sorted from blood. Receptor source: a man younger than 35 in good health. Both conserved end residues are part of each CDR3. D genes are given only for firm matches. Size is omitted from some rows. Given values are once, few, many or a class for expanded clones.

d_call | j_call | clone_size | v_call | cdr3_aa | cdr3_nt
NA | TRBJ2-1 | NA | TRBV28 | CASSWELTYNEQFF | TGTGCCAGCAGTTGGGAATTAACCTACAATGAGCAGTTCTTC
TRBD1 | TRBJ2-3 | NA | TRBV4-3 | CASSQRTGPSTDTQYF | TGCGCCAGCAGCCAAAGGACAGGGCCTAGCACAGATACGCAGTATTTT
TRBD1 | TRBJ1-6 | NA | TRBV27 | CASSFSGQGSNSPLHF | TGTGCCAGCAGTTTTTCGGGACAGGGGTCGAATTCACCCCTCCACTTT
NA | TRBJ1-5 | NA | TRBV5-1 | CASSWTEQGYSNQPQHF | TGCGCCAGCAGCTGGACCGAGCAGGGGTATAGCAATCAGCCCCAGCATTTT
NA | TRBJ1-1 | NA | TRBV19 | CASSDGRGTEAFF | TGTGCCAGTAGCGACGGGCGGGGAACTGAAGCTTTCTTT
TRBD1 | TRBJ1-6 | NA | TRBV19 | CASRTAGTGSSPLHF | TGTGCCAGTAGAACGGCCGGGACAGGGTCTTCACCCCTCCACTTT
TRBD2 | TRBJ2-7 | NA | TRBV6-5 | CASSRGTSGTYEQYF | TGTGCCAGCAGTAGGGGGACTAGCGGGACCTACGAGCAGTACTTC
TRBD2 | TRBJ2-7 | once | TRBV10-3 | CAISTSAGEDEQYF | TGTGCCATCAGTACATCCGCGGGGGAGGACGAGCAGTACTTC
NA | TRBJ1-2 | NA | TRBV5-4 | CASSLEQVLYGYTF | TGTGCCAGCAGCTTGGAACAGGTCCTCTATGGCTACACCTTC
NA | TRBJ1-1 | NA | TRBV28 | CASSFGGTVNTEAFF | TGTGCCAGCAGTTTTGGGGGGACGGTGAACACTGAAGCTTTCTTT
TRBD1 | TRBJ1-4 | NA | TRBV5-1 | CASSWSGGDEKLFF | TGCGCCAGCAGCTGGTCAGGGGGCGATGAAAAACTGTTTTTT
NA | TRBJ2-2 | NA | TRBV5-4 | CASSLASSGRTGELFF | TGTGCCAGCAGCTTGGCGAGCTCAGGGAGGACCGGGGAGCTGTTTTTT
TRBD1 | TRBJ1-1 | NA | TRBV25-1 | CASSGETGARTEAFF | TGTGCCAGCAGTGGGGAAACAGGGGCGAGGACTGAAGCTTTCTTT
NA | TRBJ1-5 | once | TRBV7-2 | CASTPNRDYNQPQHF | TGTGCCAGCACCCCGAACAGGGATTACAATCAGCCCCAGCATTTT
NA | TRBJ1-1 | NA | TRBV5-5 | CASSSGRTEAFF | TGTGCCAGCAGCTCCGGACGCACTGAAGCTTTCTTT
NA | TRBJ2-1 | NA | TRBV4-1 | CASSQGSRDEQFF | TGCGCCAGCAGCCAAGGGTCCCGAGATGAGCAGTTCTTC
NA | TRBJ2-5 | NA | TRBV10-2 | CASSGAGRRETQYF | TGCGCCAGCAGTGGGGCAGGGAGAAGAGAGACCCAGTACTTC
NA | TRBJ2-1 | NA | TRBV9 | CASSVTGMGYDEQFF | TGTGCCAGCAGCGTCACAGGGATGGGGTACGATGAGCAGTTCTTC
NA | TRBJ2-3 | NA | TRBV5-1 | CASSPGGQRTDTQYF | TGCGCCAGCAGCCCTGGTGGGCAGCGCACAGATACGCAGTATTTT
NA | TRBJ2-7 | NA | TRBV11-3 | CASILGPPQTHEQYF | TGTGCCAGCATCCTAGGACCACCCCAGACCCATGAGCAGTACTTC
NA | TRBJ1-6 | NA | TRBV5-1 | CASSSRPRGENSPLHF | TGCGCCAGCAGTTCCCGGCCCCGGGGAGAGAATTCACCCCTCCACTTT
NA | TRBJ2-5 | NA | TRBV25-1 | CASSDVQAPYRETQYF | TGTGCCAGCAGTGATGTGCAGGCCCCTTACAGAGAGACCCAGTACTTC
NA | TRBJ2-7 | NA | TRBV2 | CASAGASRGNEQYF | TGTGCCAGCGCGGGGGCTAGCAGGGGGAACGAGCAGTACTTC
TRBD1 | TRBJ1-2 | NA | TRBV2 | CASNGPGRQGQDNGYTF | TGTGCCAGCAATGGGCCGGGGAGACAGGGGCAGGATAATGGCTACACCTTC
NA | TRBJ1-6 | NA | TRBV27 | CASSLLSGANSPLHF | TGTGCCAGCAGTTTATTGTCCGGGGCGAATTCACCCCTCCACTTT
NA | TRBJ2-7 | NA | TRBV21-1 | CASSKAYQVTSYEQYF | TGTGCCAGCAGCAAAGCGTATCAGGTTACCTCCTACGAGCAGTACTTC
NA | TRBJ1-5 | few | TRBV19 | CASSITQGTKPQHF | TGTGCCAGTAGTATCACGCAGGGAACTAAGCCCCAGCATTTT
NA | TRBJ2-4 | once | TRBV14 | CASSRVRNIQYF | TGTGCCAGTTCCAGGGTGAGAAACATTCAGTACTTC
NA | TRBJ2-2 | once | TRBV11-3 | CASSRGQTGELFF | TGTGCCAGCAGCCGTGGACAGACCGGGGAGCTGTTTTTT